The following is a TCR beta chain sequence with its context. Antigen unknown. The data derive from a study of cytomegalovirus exposure and HLA in healthy donors. Use of 60 Vbeta and 13 Jbeta primers characterized the PCR. Profiling relied on immunoSEQ multiplex PCR, and the TCRdb table lists in-frame clones only, not all of them. This table has 250,000 to 350,000 clones, roughly 88% appearing once. Study results and caveats: In presence/absence analyses, roughly uniform sequencing depth across donors was assumed.

This CDR3 has 15 residues. V shed 4 bases and J 0 bases; nucleotides not matched to a gene: 2. Germline-derived CDR1 and CDR2 are SEHNR and FQNEAQ (reference sequence). Source material: PBMCs. The chain couples TRBV7-9 to TRBJ2-7; 11 bases fit TRBD2. The clonotype was recovered from a man aged 35 to 55 in good health and CMV-seropositive. CDR3 DNA sequence: TGTGCCAGCAGCTCGGGACTAGCGGACTCCTACGAGCAGTACTTC. It is translated as CASSSGLADSYEQYF. Full variable domain (remainder filled in from reference TRBV7-9 and TRBJ2-7): DTGVSQNPRHKITKRGQNVTFRCDPISEHNRLYWYRQTLGQGPEFLTYFQNEAQLEKSRLLSDRFSAERPKGSFSTLEIQRTEQGDSAMYLCASSSGLADSYEQYFGPGTRLTVT.